The clone carrying this TCR beta chain was picked up many times. These data originate in a study of OX40 agonist ivuxolimab in advanced cancers. The data were produced by immunoSEQ multiplex PCR, yet TCRdb's version contains in-frame clones alone and is incomplete. The data contain some 130,000 clones, 80% to 90% of them singletons. The TCR was taken from an adult with an advanced solid tumor such as melanoma, head and neck, liver or kidney cancer. The sequenced sample was CD4+ or CD8+ T cells sorted from blood, obtained in a trial of the OX40 agonist ivuxolimab.

The CDR3 reads CASSRGLNTEAFF. In DNA, the CDR3 is TGCGCCAGCAGCAGGGGCCTGAACACTGAAGCTTTCTTT. The chain joins TRBV4-3 to TRBJ1-1; the D gene is possibly TRBD1 (5 bases). The CDR3 has 13 residues. The V and J ends lost 5 bases and 0 bases respectively, with 7 bases between them. CDR1 and CDR2 (germline): LGHNA, YSLEER.